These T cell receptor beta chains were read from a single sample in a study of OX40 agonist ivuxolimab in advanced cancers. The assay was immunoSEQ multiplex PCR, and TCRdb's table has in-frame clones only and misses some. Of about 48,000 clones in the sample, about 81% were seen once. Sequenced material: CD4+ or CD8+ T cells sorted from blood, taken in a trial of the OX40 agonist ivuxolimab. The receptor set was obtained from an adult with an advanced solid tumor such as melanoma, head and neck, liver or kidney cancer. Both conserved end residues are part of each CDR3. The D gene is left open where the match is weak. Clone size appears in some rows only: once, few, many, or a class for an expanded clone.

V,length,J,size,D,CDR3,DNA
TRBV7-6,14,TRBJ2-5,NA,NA,CASSQPGTQETQYF,TGTGCCAGCAGCCAGCCGGGAACCCAAGAGACCCAGTACTTC
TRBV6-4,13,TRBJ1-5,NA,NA,CASSDSWVQPQHF,TGTGCCAGCAGTGACTCTTGGGTTCAGCCCCAGCATTTT
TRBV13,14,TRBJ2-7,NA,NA,CASSKAQGLAEQYF,TGTGCCAGCAGCAAGGCGCAGGGTCTGGCCGAGCAGTACTTC
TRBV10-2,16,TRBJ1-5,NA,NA,CASSEPRGRGNQPQHF,TGCGCCAGCAGTGAGCCGAGGGGCAGGGGAAATCAGCCCCAGCATTTT
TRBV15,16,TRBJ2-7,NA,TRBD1,CATSERVGQGIYVQYF,TGTGCCACCAGCGAGAGGGTAGGACAGGGGATATACGTGCAGTACTTC
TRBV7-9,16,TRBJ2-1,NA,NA,CASSSFIARGYNEQFF,TGTGCCAGCAGCTCGTTCATAGCGAGGGGTTACAATGAGCAGTTCTTC
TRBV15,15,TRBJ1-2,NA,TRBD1,CATSSRDRGLNGYTF,TGTGCCACCAGCAGCCGGGACAGGGGGCTAAATGGCTACACCTTC
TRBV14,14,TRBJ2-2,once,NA,CASSQDWNTGELFF,TGTGCCAGCAGCCAAGATTGGAACACCGGGGAGCTGTTTTTT
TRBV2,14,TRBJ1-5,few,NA,CASSNQGRNQPQHF,TGTGCCAGCAGTAATCAGGGGCGTAATCAGCCCCAGCATTTT
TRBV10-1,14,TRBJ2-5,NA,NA,CASSEAVLLETQYF,TGCGCCAGCAGTGAGGCGGTCCTCCTCGAGACCCAGTACTTC
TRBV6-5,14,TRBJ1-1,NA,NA,CASSLKQGNTEAFF,TGTGCCAGCAGTTTGAAACAGGGAAACACTGAAGCTTTCTTT
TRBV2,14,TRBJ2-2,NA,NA,CASVRPTNTGELFF,TGTGCCAGCGTGAGACCGACGAACACCGGGGAGCTGTTTTTT
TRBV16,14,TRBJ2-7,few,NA,CASSQYRKAYEQYF,TGTGCCAGCAGCCAATACAGAAAAGCCTACGAGCAGTACTTC
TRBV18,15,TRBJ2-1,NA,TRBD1,CASSPGDRGFDEQFF,TGTGCCAGCTCACCTGGAGACAGGGGGTTCGATGAGCAGTTCTTC
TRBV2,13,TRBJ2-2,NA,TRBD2,CATGTSVTGELFF,TGTGCCACCGGGACTAGCGTCACCGGGGAGCTGTTTTTT
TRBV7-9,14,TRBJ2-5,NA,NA,CASSFGGQGETQYF,TGTGCCAGCAGCTTTGGAGGGCAAGGAGAGACCCAGTACTTC
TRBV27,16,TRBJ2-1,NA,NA,CASSLSAEHYYNEQFF,TGTGCCAGCAGTTTATCGGCGGAACATTACTACAATGAGCAGTTCTTC
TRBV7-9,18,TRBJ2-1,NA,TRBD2,CASSFPGGRTSAANEQFF,TGTGCCAGCAGCTTCCCGGGTGGGAGGACTAGCGCTGCAAATGAGCAGTTCTTC
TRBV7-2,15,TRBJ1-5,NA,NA,CASSQEGYSNQPQHF,TGTGCCAGCAGCCAGGAGGGATATAGCAATCAGCCCCAGCATTTT
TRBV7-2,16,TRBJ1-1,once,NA,CASSLAGAGVNTEAFF,TGTGCCAGCAGCTTAGCAGGGGCAGGGGTGAACACTGAAGCTTTCTTT
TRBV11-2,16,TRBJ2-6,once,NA,CASTRSGLSGANVLTF,TGTGCCAGCACGAGGAGCGGGCTCTCTGGGGCCAACGTCCTGACTTTC
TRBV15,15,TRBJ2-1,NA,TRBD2,CATEGREHSYNEQFF,TGTGCCACAGAAGGGCGGGAGCACTCCTACAATGAGCAGTTCTTC
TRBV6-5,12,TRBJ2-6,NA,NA,CASLSGANVLTF,TGTGCCAGCTTGTCAGGGGCCAACGTCCTGACTTTC
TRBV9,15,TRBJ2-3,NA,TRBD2,CASSVAREYTDTQYF,TGTGCCAGCAGCGTAGCGCGGGAGTACACAGATACGCAGTATTTT
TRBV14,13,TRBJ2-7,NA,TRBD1,CASSRNRGYEQYF,TGTGCCAGCAGTCGGAACAGGGGCTACGAGCAGTACTTC
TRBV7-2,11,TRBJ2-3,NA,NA,CASSKVDTQYF,TGTGCCAGCAGCAAAGTAGATACGCAGTATTTT
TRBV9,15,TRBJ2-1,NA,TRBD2,CASNRVVAGANEQFF,TGTGCCAGCAACCGGGTGGTAGCGGGAGCCAATGAGCAGTTCTTC
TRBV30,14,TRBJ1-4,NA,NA,CAWSVSGVNEKLFF,TGTGCCTGGAGTGTAAGCGGAGTCAATGAAAAACTGTTTTTT
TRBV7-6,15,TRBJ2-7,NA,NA,CASSPRTPPSYEQYF,TGTGCCAGCAGCCCCCGGACTCCCCCCTCCTACGAGCAGTACTTC
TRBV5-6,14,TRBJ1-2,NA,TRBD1,CASSPQGEGYGYTF,TGTGCCAGCAGCCCACAGGGGGAGGGGTATGGCTACACCTTC
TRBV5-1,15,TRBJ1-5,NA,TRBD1,CASSQGDSLNQPQHF,TGCGCCAGCAGCCAGGGGGATAGCCTCAATCAGCCCCAGCATTTT
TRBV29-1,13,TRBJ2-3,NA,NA,CSVVTASTDTQYF,TGCAGCGTTGTGACGGCTAGCACAGATACGCAGTATTTT
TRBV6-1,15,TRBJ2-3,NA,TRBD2,CASYGTSGRGNTQYF,TGTGCCAGCTATGGGACTAGCGGGAGGGGCAATACGCAGTATTTT
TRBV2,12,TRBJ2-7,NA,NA,CASTWQGDEQYF,TGTGCCAGCACATGGCAGGGCGACGAGCAGTACTTC
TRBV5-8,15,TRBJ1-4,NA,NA,CASSPTGVANEKLFF,TGTGCCAGCAGCCCGACAGGCGTAGCTAATGAAAAACTGTTTTTT
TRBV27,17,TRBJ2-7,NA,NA,CASRPFLGGASSYEQYF,TGTGCCAGCCGTCCATTCTTGGGGGGCGCGAGCTCCTACGAGCAGTACTTC
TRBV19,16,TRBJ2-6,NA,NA,CASSTGRNSGANVLTF,TGTGCCAGTAGTACCGGACGAAACTCTGGGGCCAACGTCCTGACTTTC